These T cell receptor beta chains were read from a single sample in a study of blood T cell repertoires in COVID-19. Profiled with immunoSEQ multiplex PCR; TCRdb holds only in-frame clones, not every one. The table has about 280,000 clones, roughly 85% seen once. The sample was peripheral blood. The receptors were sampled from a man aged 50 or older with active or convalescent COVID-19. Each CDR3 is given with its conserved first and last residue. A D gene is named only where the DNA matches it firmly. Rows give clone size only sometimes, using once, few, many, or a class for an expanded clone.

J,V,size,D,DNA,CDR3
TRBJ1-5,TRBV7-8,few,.,TGTGCCAGCAGCCGAGGACTGATCAATCAGCCCCAGCATTTT,CASSRGLINQPQHF
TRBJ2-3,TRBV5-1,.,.,TGCGCCAGCAGCTTGTACGGTAGTGGAGATACGCAGTATTTT,CASSLYGSGDTQYF
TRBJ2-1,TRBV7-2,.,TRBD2,TGTGCCAGCAGCTTATTAGCGGGAGGGGGCTACAATGAGCAGTTCTTC,CASSLLAGGGYNEQFF
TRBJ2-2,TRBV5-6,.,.,TGTGCCAGCAGCTTGGGTCCAGGGGCCGGGGAGCTGTTTTTT,CASSLGPGAGELFF
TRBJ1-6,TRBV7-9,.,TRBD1,TGTGCCAGCAGCTTCGCTTCGACAGGGAATTCACCCCTCCACTTT,CASSFASTGNSPLHF
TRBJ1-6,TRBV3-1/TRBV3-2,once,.,TGTGCCAGCAGCCAAGAGACAGCCGTATATAATTCACCCCTCCACTTT,CASSQETAVYNSPLHF
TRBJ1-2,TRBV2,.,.,TGTGCCAGCAGTATTGTGGAGGGACGCAACTATGGCTACACCTTC,CASSIVEGRNYGYTF
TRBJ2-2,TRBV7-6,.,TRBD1,TGTGCCAGCAGCTTTACCGGGACAGACTACACCGGGGAGCTGTTTTTT,CASSFTGTDYTGELFF
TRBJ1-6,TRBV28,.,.,TGTGCCAGCAGTTTATCGGGGTCACCCCTCCACTTT,CASSLSGSPLHF
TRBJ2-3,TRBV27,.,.,TGTGCCAGCAGTACGGACTACACAGATACGCAGTATTTT,CASSTDYTDTQYF
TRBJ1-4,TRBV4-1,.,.,TGCGCCAGCAGCCACCGAGACGGGACAACTAATGAAAAACTGTTTTTT,CASSHRDGTTNEKLFF
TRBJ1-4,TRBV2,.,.,TGTGCCAGCAGTCAGGGGTTGGGGGAACTGTTTTTT,CASSQGLGELFF
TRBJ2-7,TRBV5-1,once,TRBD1,TGCGCCAGCAGCTTCGGGACAGGCTCCTACGAGCAGTACTTC,CASSFGTGSYEQYF
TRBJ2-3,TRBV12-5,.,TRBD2,TGTGCTAGTGGTTTGAGCTGGCTAGCGGGAACTAGCACAGATACGCAGTATTTT,CASGLSWLAGTSTDTQYF
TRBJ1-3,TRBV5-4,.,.,TGTGCCAGCAGCTTGGGGGGGGGCGCAGAGAACACCATATATTTT,CASSLGGGAENTIYF
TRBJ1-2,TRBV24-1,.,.,TGTGCCACCAGTGGAGCAGGGGCGTATGGCTACACCTTC,CATSGAGAYGYTF
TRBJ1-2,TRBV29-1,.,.,TGCAGCGTTGTAAGGTGGAAAGGGGATGGCTACACCTTC,CSVVRWKGDGYTF
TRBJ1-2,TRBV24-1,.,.,TGTGCCACCAGTGATTCGAACTATGGCTACACCTTC,CATSDSNYGYTF
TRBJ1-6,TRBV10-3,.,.,TGTGCCATCAGAGGTCAGGGCGATTCACCCCTCCACTTT,CAIRGQGDSPLHF
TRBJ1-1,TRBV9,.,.,TGTGCCAGCACCCTGGACAGTTTGAACACTGAAGCTTTCTTT,CASTLDSLNTEAFF
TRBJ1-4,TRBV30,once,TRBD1,TGTGCCTGGAGTTCCCAGGGACAGGGGGTGGAAAAACTGTTTTTT,CAWSSQGQGVEKLFF
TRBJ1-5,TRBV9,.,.,TGTGCCAGCAGCCCGGACACGACAGGTAATCAGCCCCAGCATTTT,CASSPDTTGNQPQHF
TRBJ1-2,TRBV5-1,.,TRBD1,TGCGCCAGCAGCTTGGATGGACAGGGGTCGGGCGGCTACACCTTC,CASSLDGQGSGGYTF
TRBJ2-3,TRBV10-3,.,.,TGTGCCATCAGTGAAGGGGGCACAGATACGCAGTATTTT,CAISEGGTDTQYF
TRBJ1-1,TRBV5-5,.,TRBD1,TGTGCCAGCAGCTTGGGGGACAGGGGTATGAACACTGAAGCTTTCTTT,CASSLGDRGMNTEAFF
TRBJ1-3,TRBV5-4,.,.,TGTGCCAGCAGCCTACAGGGATCTGGAAACACCATATATTTT,CASSLQGSGNTIYF